This TCR beta chain was identified in a study of T-cell memory formation after mild COVID-19. Study background: TCR clusters were mostly donor specific. Findings and caveats of the study: Clones contracting day 15 to 85 were balanced CD4/CD8; later expanders leaned CD4+. The study found contracting CD4+ clones mainly in CM and EM and contracting CD8+ clones in EMRA.

This clonotype was seen at least ten times. The target antigen is unknown. 5'RACE, which relied on constant-segment primers, yielded TCR alpha and TCR beta cDNA libraries carrying sample barcodes and UMIs. MiXCR was run by TCRdb on the 5' RACE reads, yielding one entry per CDR3 protein. The sample lists about 340,000 distinct CDR3 sequences, 10% to 15% occurring once. After removal of 3 bases from V and 2 bases from J, the junction contained 7 bases not matched to a gene. Germline V gives CDR1 DFQATT, CDR2 SNEGSKA (reference sequence). The CDR3 runs to 15 residues. Sequenced input: PBMCs or a T cell subset sorted from them (not recorded which). The TCR comes from a man aged 18 to 30 who had mild COVID-19 (a few samples of this study predate the infection). Cell type and time point are not known. The rearrangement links TRBV20-1 to TRBJ2-1; TRBD1 matches 7 bases. In DNA form, the CDR3 reads TGCAGTGCTAGGGACCGGACAGGTCCCTACAATGAGCAGTTCTTC. This encodes CSARDRTGPYNEQFF.